The rows below give T cell receptor beta chains drawn from one sample of a study of blood T cell repertoires in COVID-19. Sequenced by immunoSEQ multiplex PCR; TCRdb stores in-frame clones only, minus some. Of approximately 500,000 clones in the sample, roughly 87% were seen once. The sample consisted of peripheral blood. These TCRs come from a man in his late teens or twenties with COVID-19, enrolled during active disease. Each CDR3 is given with its conserved first and last residue. D genes are given only for firm matches. Expanded clones are given a class, and other clones once, few, many or no size at all.

once	TRBD2	TRBV5-1	TRBJ2-1	CASSLGLAQIYNEQFF	TGCGCCAGCAGCTTGGGACTAGCGCAAATCTACAATGAGCAGTTCTTC
-	-	TRBV6-1	TRBJ1-4	CASSEYGRGSNEKLFF	TGTGCCAGCAGTGAATATGGGAGGGGATCTAATGAAAAACTGTTTTTT
-	-	TRBV15	TRBJ1-3	CATSRGFPATRDF	TGTGCCACCAGCAGAGGTTTCCCGGCCACTAGGGATTTT
-	-	TRBV18	TRBJ1-3	CASSPDISGNTIYF	TGTGCCAGCTCACCAGACATCTCTGGAAACACCATATATTTT
-	TRBD2	TRBV10-2	TRBJ2-4	CASSESKAGGHF	TGCGCCAGCAGTGAGTCAAAAGCGGGAGGGCACTTC
once	-	TRBV6-5	TRBJ2-3	CASSPLAGSTDTQYF	TGTGCCAGCAGCCCACTGGCGGGAAGCACAGATACGCAGTATTTT
-	TRBD1	TRBV3-1/TRBV3-2	TRBJ2-2	CASSQEDRGLAGELFF	TGTGCCAGCAGCCAAGAGGACAGGGGGCTGGCCGGGGAGCTGTTTTTT
-	-	TRBV6-1	TRBJ2-7	CASSEVRLDYEQYF	TGTGCCAGCAGTGAAGTGCGGCTAGACTACGAGCAGTACTTC
-	-	TRBV2	TRBJ2-7	CASNDPNGDEQYF	TGTGCCAGTAACGACCCCAACGGGGACGAGCAGTACTTC
-	-	TRBV5-4	TRBJ2-3	CASSSTGGRGTQYF	TGTGCCAGCAGCTCGACAGGTGGAAGAGGTACGCAGTATTTT
-	-	TRBV6-5	TRBJ2-7	CASKTGSSYEQYF	TGTGCCAGCAAAACGGGGAGCTCCTACGAGCAGTACTTC
-	TRBD1	TRBV6-5	TRBJ1-5	CASRQQGVSNQPQHF	TGTGCCAGCAGGCAACAGGGGGTGAGCAATCAGCCCCAGCATTTT
few	TRBD1	TRBV27	TRBJ2-7	CASTSRDRGLYEQYF	TGTGCCAGCACCTCCCGGGACAGGGGGCTCTACGAGCAGTACTTC
-	-	TRBV12-3/TRBV12-4	TRBJ2-4	CASSLSSPNIQYF	TGTGCCAGCAGTTTATCTAGCCCGAACATTCAGTACTTC
-	-	TRBV7-2	TRBJ1-4	CASSRDSNEKLFF	TGTGCCAGCAGCCGGGACTCCAATGAAAAACTGTTTTTT
-	TRBD2	TRBV11-2	TRBJ2-7	CASSPGTIEQYF	TGTGCCAGCAGCCCCGGGACTATCGAGCAGTACTTC
-	TRBD1	TRBV6-5	TRBJ2-7	CASIQGYSYEQYF	TGTGCCAGTATACAGGGGTACTCCTACGAGCAGTACTTC
-	TRBD2	TRBV7-9	TRBJ2-3	CASSFPGLAGGPHTDTQYF	TGTGCCAGCAGCTTTCCGGGACTAGCGGGAGGGCCCCACACAGATACGCAGTATTTT
-	-	TRBV10-2	TRBJ1-3	CASSESGRGNTIYF	TGCGCCAGCAGTGAATCAGGCCGGGGAAACACCATATATTTT
once	TRBD2	TRBV30	TRBJ2-1	CAWRNGGRRYNEQFF	TGTGCCTGGAGAAATGGCGGGAGGAGGTACAATGAGCAGTTCTTC
-	TRBD2	TRBV5-1	TRBJ2-7	CASSWGTSGPSSYEQYF	TGCGCCAGCAGCTGGGGGACTAGCGGGCCCAGCTCCTACGAGCAGTACTTC
-	-	TRBV4-2	TRBJ1-1	CASTSREVTEAFF	TGTGCCAGCACTTCCAGGGAGGTAACTGAAGCTTTCTTT
-	TRBD2	TRBV29-1	TRBJ2-5	CSGDGGETQYF	TGCAGCGGTGACGGGGGGGAGACCCAGTACTTC
-	TRBD1	TRBV7-8	TRBJ1-5	CASSLTGTGIQPQHF	TGTGCCAGCAGCCTTACGGGGACAGGGATACAGCCCCAGCATTTT
-	-	TRBV24-1	TRBJ1-4	CATSDWGVYEKLFF	TGTGCCACCAGTGATTGGGGGGTGTATGAAAAACTGTTTTTT
-	-	TRBV19	TRBJ1-3	CASSPQDSSGNTIYF	TGTGCCAGTAGTCCTCAGGACAGCTCTGGAAACACCATATATTTT
-	-	TRBV12-3/TRBV12-4	TRBJ1-2	CASTYSMGRVTF	TGTGCCAGCACCTACTCCATGGGGAGGGTTACCTTC
-	TRBD1	TRBV7-6	TRBJ2-1	CASSLEGTGISYNEQFF	TGTGCCAGCAGCTTAGAAGGGACAGGGATCTCCTACAATGAGCAGTTCTTC
-	TRBD2	TRBV7-2	TRBJ2-7	CASTSGGGVIYEQYF	TGTGCCAGCACCTCCGGCGGGGGGGTGATCTACGAGCAGTACTTC
-	-	TRBV7-6	TRBJ2-2	CASSPDRTGELFF	TGTGCCAGCAGCCCCGACAGAACCGGGGAGCTGTTTTTT
-	-	TRBV19	TRBJ1-3	CASSVTGWSGNTIYF	TGTGCCAGTAGTGTTACAGGGTGGTCTGGAAACACCATATATTTT
-	-	TRBV2	TRBJ2-5	CASSPIGGQRGETQYF	TGTGCCAGCAGCCCCATCGGGGGGCAGAGGGGAGAGACCCAGTACTTC
-	TRBD2	TRBV2	TRBJ2-3	CASRPGLAGPSTDTQYF	TGTGCCAGCAGGCCGGGACTAGCGGGTCCAAGCACAGATACGCAGTATTTT
-	TRBD1	TRBV5-8	TRBJ1-6	CASSFRDRENSPLHF	TGTGCCAGCAGCTTCCGGGACAGGGAAAATTCACCCCTCCACTTT
-	TRBD2	TRBV14	TRBJ2-7	CASSQECLLTSGRGF	TGTGCCAGCAGCCAAGAATGCCTCCTAACTAGCGGGAGAGGCTTC
-	TRBD1	TRBV6-4	TRBJ2-1	CASSDQRQGVRNEQFF	TGTGCCAGCAGTGACCAAAGACAGGGGGTGAGGAATGAGCAGTTCTTC
-	TRBD1	TRBV7-9	TRBJ1-5	CASSLPLGQGYSNQPQHF	TGTGCCAGCAGCTTGCCCCTGGGACAGGGATATAGCAATCAGCCCCAGCATTTT
-	TRBD1	TRBV2	TRBJ2-4	CASSLTGDLDKNIQYF	TGTGCCAGCAGCCTGACAGGGGATCTAGACAAAAACATTCAGTACTTC
few	TRBD1	TRBV7-9	TRBJ2-1	CASSWTGLDNEQFF	TGTGCCAGCAGCTGGACAGGGCTGGACAATGAGCAGTTCTTC
-	-	TRBV18	TRBJ1-2	CASSPPFRQDYGYTF	TGTGCCAGCTCACCACCTTTCAGGCAAGACTATGGCTACACCTTC
once	TRBD2	TRBV28	TRBJ2-5	CASSKGLPPRTQYF	TGTGCCAGCAGTAAGGGACTACCCCCGCGGACCCAGTACTTC
once	TRBD1	TRBV9	TRBJ2-3	CASSIDRDRTDTQYF	TGTGCCAGCAGCATCGACAGGGATAGGACAGATACGCAGTATTTT
-	TRBD1	TRBV3-1/TRBV3-2	TRBJ2-7	CASSQNLRDSSYEQYF	TGTGCCAGCAGTCAAAATCTCCGGGACAGCTCCTACGAGCAGTACTTC
-	-	TRBV18	TRBJ2-4	CASSPAQGGKNIQYF	TGTGCCAGCTCACCCGCGCAGGGAGGCAAAAACATTCAGTACTTC
-	TRBD1	TRBV19	TRBJ1-6	CASSILPDRSSYNSPLHF	TGTGCCAGTAGTATTCTCCCGGACAGGAGCTCCTATAATTCACCCCTCCACTTT
-	-	TRBV7-2	TRBJ2-7	CASSSRRRDQGSRHEQYF	TGTGCCAGCAGCTCCAGGAGAAGGGATCAGGGAAGTCGGCACGAGCAGTACTTC
once	TRBD2	TRBV10-3	TRBJ2-1	CAIGLAATNEQFF	TGTGCCATCGGGCTAGCGGCTACCAATGAGCAGTTCTTC
-	-	TRBV19	TRBJ1-1	CASSVLRGTEAFF	TGTGCCAGTAGTGTCCTCAGGGGCACTGAAGCTTTCTTT
-	TRBD1	TRBV6-6	TRBJ1-4	CASRPGQGREKLFF	TGTGCCAGCAGACCCGGACAGGGTCGCGAAAAACTGTTTTTT
-	-	TRBV12-3/TRBV12-4	TRBJ2-2	CASSLNGGELFF	TGTGCCAGCAGCCTGAACGGCGGGGAGCTGTTTTTT
once	TRBD1	TRBV7-8	TRBJ1-4	CASSLVRTGDFEKLFF	TGTGCCAGCAGCTTAGTCCGGACAGGGGATTTTGAAAAACTGTTTTTT
-	-	TRBV12-5	TRBJ2-2	CASGLVGGNTGELFF	TGTGCTAGTGGTTTGGTGGGGGGGAACACCGGGGAGCTGTTTTTT